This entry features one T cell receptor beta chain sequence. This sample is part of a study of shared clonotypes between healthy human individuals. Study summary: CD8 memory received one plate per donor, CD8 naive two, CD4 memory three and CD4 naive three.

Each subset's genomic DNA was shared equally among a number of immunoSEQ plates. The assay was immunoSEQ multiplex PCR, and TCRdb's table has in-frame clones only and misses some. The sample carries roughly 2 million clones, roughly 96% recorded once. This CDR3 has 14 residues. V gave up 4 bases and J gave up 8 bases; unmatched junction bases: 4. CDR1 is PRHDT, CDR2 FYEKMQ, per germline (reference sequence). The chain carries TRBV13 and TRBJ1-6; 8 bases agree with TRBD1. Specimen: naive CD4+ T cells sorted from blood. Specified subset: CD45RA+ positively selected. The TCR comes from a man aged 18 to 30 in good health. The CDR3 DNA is TGTGCCAGCAGCTCCAGGGGGCTTGATTCACCCCTCCACTTT. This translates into CASSSRGLDSPLHF.